This T cell receptor (beta chain) emerged from a study of T cell repertoires in cytomegalovirus infection. Across the study: Public TCR beta signatures marked donors with CMV infection and the matching HLA. The study's findings and limits: Carriers of CMV and the relevant HLA type were discriminated by public TCR beta frequency. There were HLA-C-restricted CMV-specific TCR beta clonotypes dominating the ex vivo response.

As for this clonotype: Its target is unknown.

Germline V CDR1 and CDR2: SGHTA, FQGNSA. The CDR3 length is 15 residues. V lost 3 bases to trimming and J lost 4 bases; unmatched junction nucleotides: 6. A single record per CDR3 protein comes from TCRdb applying MiXCR to the reads. The data hold around 190,000 distinct CDR3 sequences, with around 14% observed a single time. The specimen was PBMCs. The chain links TRBV7-2 to TRBJ1-3; 7 bases fit TRBD1. This clonotype was obtained from a human donor in good health (CMV status not recorded). Some clones in this sample may be carry-over from other donors' samples. The CDR3 nucleotides are TGTGCCAGCAGCTTTGCCGGACAGGTCGGAAACACCATATATTTT. It is translated as CASSFAGQVGNTIYF.